This T cell receptor beta chain originates from a study of blood T cell repertoires in COVID-19. About the study: There were acute and convalescent COVID-19 samples, and they came from the United States, Italy and Spain. Sources were T cells, B-cell-depleted T cells, or PBMCs; the material itself was cDNA or gDNA.

The repertoire was sequenced with immunoSEQ multiplex PCR; TCRdb's copy has only in-frame clones and lacks some. Of 300,000 to 400,000 clones in the sample, more than 70% are singletons; the top ten hold 2.3%. Followed longitudinally, the Seattle patients had been enrolled during active infection. V dropped 3 bases and J dropped 6; count of bases not matched to a gene: 7. The CDR3 has 15 amino acids. Germline CDR1 and CDR2: LNHDA and SQIVND (reference sequence). Only a few counts were recorded for this clone. The chain carries TRBV19 and TRBJ1-2; 10 positions agree with TRBD1. The clonotype was recovered from a woman in her sixties with COVID-19, enrolled during active disease. Sequenced: peripheral blood. CDR3 amino acids: CASSIGDRGRHGYTF. The DNA for the CDR3 is TGTGCCAGTAGTATCGGCGACAGGGGGCGTCATGGCTACACCTTC.